In this sample, the clone carrying this T cell receptor (beta chain) turned up a few times. The antigen remains undetermined. Trimming at V came to 8 bases and at J to 2 bases, leaving 3 bases not matched to a gene. The CDR3 covers 14 residues. Germline V CDR1 and CDR2: SNHLY, FYNNEI. This record belongs to a study of vaccination and CD4 T cells after COVID-19. Background on the study: Typically, post-vaccine samples were obtained a median 72 days after dose two, within a range of 14 to 241.

Treatment defined: approximately nine-day PBMC culture with coronavirus spike peptide pools or control peptides (ViraFEST assay). With the Oncomine TCR Beta short-read assay, DNA from cultured CD4+ T cells was sequenced. TCRdb independently ran MiXCR on the PCR reads; one entry per CDR3 protein. The sample records more than 15,000 distinct CDR3 sequences, about a third being singletons. Material: cultured CD4+ T cells from blood. The receptor was isolated from a human donor with COVID-19. The chain carries TRBV2 and TRBJ2-6; 7 nucleotides match TRBD2. The CDR3 protein is CASSRGAGANVLTF. The CDR3, as DNA: TGTGCCAGCTCTCGGGGGGCTGGGGCCAACGTCCTGACTTTC. Looking up the rest from reference TRBV2 and TRBJ2-6 gives the full variable domain: EPEVTQTPSHQVTQMGQEVILRCVPISNHLYFYWYRQILGQKVEFLVSFYNNEISEKSEIFDDQFSVERPDGSNFTLKIRSTKLEDSAMYFCASSRGAGANVLTFGAGSRLTVL.